The 12 T cell receptor beta chains given below trace back to one sample, sequenced in a study of cytomegalovirus exposure and HLA in healthy donors. 60 Vbeta and 13 Jbeta primers were used in PCR. Assay: immunoSEQ multiplex PCR; the TCRdb copy retains only in-frame clones and omits some. This sample has approximately 110,000 clones; around 70% occur once, and the top ten carry 4% to 5%. The sample taken for sequencing was PBMCs. Every receptor here comes from a woman aged 40 to 49 in good health and CMV-seropositive.

The rearrangement joins TRBV7-8 to TRBJ2-1; TRBD2 matches 15 bases. V gave up 2 bases and J gave up 4 bases; unmatched junction bases: 3. Germline V gives CDR1 SGHVS, CDR2 FQNEAQ. The CDR3 spans 17 residues. The CDR3 DNA reads TGTGCCAGCAGCTTAACCGGGACTAGCGGGGGGTACAATGAGCAGTTCTTC. Translated, it gives CASSLTGTSGGYNEQFF.

V usage is TRBV4-2 and J usage is TRBJ1-4; TRBD1 agrees at 9 bases. CDR1 and CDR2 from the germline V gene are LGHNA and YNFKEQ. V lost 4 bases, J lost 8 bases, and 14 bases stayed unmatched. The CDR3 contains 17 residues. The CDR3 here is CASSPISARDREEKLFF. CDR3 coding DNA: TGTGCCAGCAGCCCCATCTCGGCCCGGGACAGGGAAGAAAAACTGTTTTTT.

The chain has TRBV28 and TRBJ1-2; maybe TRBD1 (5 bases). The V end was cut by 6 bases, the J end by 0 bases, with 11 bases between. The CDR3 loop spans 14 amino acids. The germline V gene encodes CDR1 MDHEN and CDR2 SYDVKM. CDR3 coding DNA: TGTGCCAGCAGGGTAGCAGGGACTAACTATGGCTACACCTTC. Translating gives CASRVAGTNYGYTF.

There are a few counts of this clone. The chain is built from TRBV5-1 and TRBJ1-2; D is unclear. The length of the CDR3 is 14 residues. CDR1 and CDR2 (germline): SGHRS, YFSETQ. Trimming pared 4 bases from V and 1 base from J, leaving 11 bases between. CDR3 in amino acids: CASSLVGSNYGYTF. The CDR3 nucleotides are TGCGCCAGCAGCCTAGTAGGTAGTAACTATGGCTACACCTTC.

The CDR3 spells CASSPGGWDEQFF. CDR3 sequence (DNA): TGTGCCAGCAGCCCAGGGGGGTGGGATGAGCAGTTCTTC. V gene TRBV13 combines with J gene TRBJ2-1; D perhaps matches TRBD1 (7 bases). The CDR3 extends over 13 amino acids. Per germline, CDR1 PRHDT and CDR2 FYEKMQ (reference sequence). The germline V and J ends were trimmed by 5 bases and 8 bases, with 13 bases remaining between them. The whole variable domain, filled in from reference TRBV13 and TRBJ2-1, reads AAGVIQSPRHLIKEKRETATLKCYPIPRHDTVYWYQQGPGQDPQFLISFYEKMQSDKGSIPDRFSAQQFSDYHSELNMSSLELGDSALYFCASSPGGWDEQFFGPGTRLTVL.

The V and J genes are TRBV11-3 and TRBJ2-1; 8 bases line up with TRBD1. In germline, CDR1 is SGHNT, CDR2 YENEEA. The CDR3 has 16 residues. The J segment lost 8 bases and the V segment lost 1 base, leaving 10 bases of the junction unmatched. The CDR3 DNA is TGTGCCAGCAGCTTAGTACAGGGGGTCTACGATCATGAGCAGTTCTTC. Translating gives CASSLVQGVYDHEQFF.

Concerning this clone: At one end the junction does not follow the germline gene, possibly because of a read error. The rearrangement joins TRBV7-2 to TRBJ1-6; 9 nucleotides match TRBD1. The CDR3 totals 14 residues. Germline lookup yields CDR1 SGHTA and CDR2 FQGNSA. The CDR3 region is CASSLDRGDSPLHF. The CDR3 nucleotides read TGTGCCAGCAGTTTAGACAGGGGGGATTCACCCCTCCACTTT.

The chain recombines TRBV2 with TRBJ2-7, with no clear D. V was clipped by 4 bases and J by 4 bases, with 5 bases between them. CDR1 is SNHLY and CDR2 is FYNNEI in the germline V gene. CDR3 size: 11 residues. CDR3 nucleotide sequence: TGTGCCAGCAGTGGGGCATACGAGCAGTACTTC. Translation: CASSGAYEQYF.

The J gene is TRBJ1-2, the V gene TRBV7-8; D possibly corresponds to TRBD1 (6 bases). From germline, CDR1 is SGHVS and CDR2 FQNEAQ. The CDR3 runs 15 residues. The ends were cut back, 1 base at V and 5 bases at J, with 14 bases in the middle. CDR3 nucleotide sequence: TGTGCCAGCAGCTTAGTGTGGGGGCCCTCTTATGGCTACACCTTC. It specifies CASSLVWGPSYGYTF.

The rearrangement joins TRBV5-1 to TRBJ1-1; D is unclear. This CDR3 contains 13 residues. Germline CDR1 and CDR2: SGHRS and YFSETQ. The V gene lost 0 bases and the J gene lost 0 bases, with 3 bases spanning the gap. CDR3 region: CASSLALNTEAFF. The CDR3, as DNA: TGCGCCAGCAGCTTGGCATTGAACACTGAAGCTTTCTTT.

The V and J genes are TRBV6-5 and TRBJ1-4, with 7 bases that match TRBD1. Germline V gives CDR1 MNHEY, CDR2 SVGAGI. The CDR3 totals 14 residues. Trimming removed 6 bases from V and 0 bases from J; junction bases left unmatched: 1. Written as DNA, the CDR3 is TGTGCCAGCAGAGACAGGGCAACTAATGAAAAACTGTTTTTT. Its protein product is CASRDRATNEKLFF.

CDR3: CASSPLLYGYTF. The CDR3 nucleotides are TGTGCCAGCAGCCCCCTATTATATGGCTACACCTTC. V usage is TRBV7-2 and J usage is TRBJ1-2; D not resolved. The V gene lost 5 bases and the J gene lost 5 bases, with 9 bases spanning the gap. The CDR3 has 12 amino acids. Germline V gives CDR1 SGHTA, CDR2 FQGNSA.